A single T cell receptor (beta chain) is shown here with its context. Its antigen remains unknown. The data stem from a study of T cell responses to AZD1222 COVID-19 vaccine. TCRdb's copy holds only in-frame clones and misses some; the assay was immunoSEQ multiplex PCR. This sample has fewer than 200,000 clones; around 88% occur once, and the top ten carry 0.4% to 0.5%. Trimming removed 3 bases at V and 3 bases at J, with 3 bases between. This CDR3 spans 12 amino acids. Germline values: CDR1 MDHEN, CDR2 SYDVKM. Notes on the study in general: Donors were mostly white British, more females; clonal diversity possibly underestimated.

The V gene is TRBV28, the J gene TRBJ1-3; D not resolved. The clonotype originates from an adult in good health. This sample comprised peripheral blood, obtained on day 0 of AZD1222 vaccination. The CDR3 protein is CASSFVGNTIYF. CDR3 sequence (DNA): TGTGCCAGCAGTTTCGTTGGAAACACCATATATTTT. Based on the CDR3 plus reference TRBV28 and TRBJ1-3, the full variable domain is DVKVTQSSRYLVKRTGEKVFLECVQDMDHENMFWYRQDPGLGLRLIYFSYDVKMKEKGDIPEGYSVSREKKERFSLILESASTNQTSMYLCASSFVGNTIYFGEGSWLTVV.